Shown below are 2 T cell receptor beta chains from a single sample sequenced in a study of blood T cells in healthy people across ages. The second PCR ran roughly 6 to 11 cycles with a sample-barcoded 5' primer and J-beta primers. TCRdb itself ran the 5' RACE reads through MiXCR, one entry per CDR3 protein. This table holds approximately 810,000 distinct CDR3 sequences, more than 25% found once. The sequencing sample was made of blood. The source is a woman of 80 years or more in good health.

In the case of this clonotype: This sequence may be a read error, since a much larger clone differs from it by one base. The V call is TRBV15, the J call TRBJ1-2, with D maybe TRBD1 (6 bases). This CDR3 has 16 residues. Germline V gives CDR1 LNHNV, CDR2 YYDKDF (reference sequence). CDR3 region: CATSRDLDRRVYGHTF. The CDR3 DNA follows: TGTGCCACCAGCAGAGACCTTGACAGGCGTGTCTATGGCCACACCTTC.

The table lists this clonotype with many counts. The rearrangement uses TRBV5-1 and TRBJ1-2; 8 bases agree with TRBD1. CDR1 is SGHRS, CDR2 YFSETQ, per germline. CDR3 length equals 14 residues. The J segment lost 4 bases and the V segment lost 0 bases, leaving 2 bases of the junction unmatched. The CDR3 loop is CASSLDTGGYGYTF. The CDR3 coding sequence is TGCGCCAGCAGCTTGGACACAGGGGGCTATGGCTACACCTTC.